This passage covers 23 T cell receptor beta chains from one sample sequenced in a study of T cells in Graves' hyperthyroidism and ophthalmopathy. Authors of the study amplified TCR beta CDR3 regions from RNA transcripts. During a first-round RT-PCR of the TCR CDR3, the HTBI primer set was used. TCRdb called the multiplex PCR reads again in MiXCR, with one record for every CDR3 protein. This sample has around 350,000 distinct CDR3 sequences; about 14% occur once, and the top ten carry around a fifth. What was sequenced was blood. The source of these receptors is a woman in her 30s with Graves' ophthalmopathy.

This clonotype was observed at least ten times. The chain couples TRBV30 to TRBJ2-5; D might be TRBD1 (5 bases). Trimming removed 0 bases from V and 4 bases from J, with 9 bases in between. CDR1 is GTSNPN, CDR2 SVGIG, per germline (reference sequence). CDR3 size: 13 residues. For the CDR3, the DNA is TGTGCCTGGAGTGTACAGGTCGTAGAGACCCAGTACTTC. Translation: CAWSVQVVETQYF.

The table lists this clonotype with a few counts. The chain employs TRBV11-1 and TRBJ2-5; tentative D call: TRBD1 (5 bases). Trimming left V 2 bases short and J 5 bases short, with 15 bases between. Germline-derived CDR1 and CDR2 are SGHAT and FQDESV (reference sequence). This CDR3 has 15 residues. CDR3 sequence reads: CASSLTPSGRETQYF. CDR3 nucleotide sequence: TGTGCCAGCAGCTTAACCCCATCAGGGCGGGAGACCCAGTACTTC.

Details on this clonotype: A read error may explain this, as a much larger clone is one base away. This chain uses TRBV20-1 with TRBJ2-2; D not certain. The CDR3 spans 14 residues. In germline, CDR1 is DFQATT, CDR2 SNEGSKA (reference sequence). This CDR3 reads CSASVPANTVELFF. CDR3 bases: TGCAGTGCTAGTGTCCCAGCGAACACCGTGGAGCTGTTTTTT.

This clonotype was observed at least ten times. CDR3 region: CASSLDDTVLNTEAFF. The CDR3, as DNA: TGTGCCAGCAGTCTGGATGATACAGTGTTGAACACTGAAGCTTTCTTT. The V call is TRBV28, the J call TRBJ1-1; unclear D gene. CDR1 is MDHEN, CDR2 SYDVKM, per germline. The CDR3 consists of 16 residues. V lost 5 bases and J 0 bases, leaving 16 bases between the germline ends.

V and J are TRBV2 and TRBJ2-7; D may be TRBD1 (5 bases). Germline V gives CDR1 SNHLY, CDR2 FYNNEI. The CDR3 is 14 amino acids. Deletions cut 6 bases from V and 0 bases from J, with 12 bases between. The CDR3 DNA reads as TGTGCCAGCAGGTCGGCAGGGCCCTCCTACGAGCAGTACTTC. Translating gives CASRSAGPSYEQYF.

The rearrangement links TRBV9 to TRBJ1-2, with TRBD1 identical over 9 bases. The CDR3 is made up of 14 amino acids. Germline V gene sequence: CDR1 SGDLS, CDR2 YYNGEE. After removal of 0 bases from V and 5 bases from J, the junction contained 2 bases not matched to a gene. CDR3: CASSVDGTGYGYTF. The CDR3 nucleotides read TGTGCCAGCAGCGTAGACGGGACAGGGTATGGCTACACCTTC.

This clonotype was seen repeatedly, ten times or more. The chain combines TRBV20-1 with TRBJ2-7; a weak D match, TRBD1 (6 bases). V lost 1 base and J lost 0, with 13 bases in between. Per germline, CDR1 DFQATT and CDR2 SNEGSKA (reference sequence). The CDR3 contains 15 residues. CDR3 nucleotides: TGCAGTGCTAGAGTAGCAGGGGCCGGCTCCTACGAGCAGTACTTC. This gives the protein CSARVAGAGSYEQYF.

This clonotype was observed a handful of times. Given a much more abundant clone one base away, this may be a read error. J is TRBJ1-5 and V is TRBV12-3 or TRBV12-4; D possibly corresponds to TRBD1 (6 bases). The V end lost 5 bases, the J end lost 5 bases, and 7 bases lay between the germline ends. The length of the CDR3 is 12 residues. The CDR3 DNA sequence: TGTGCCAGCAGTCGACAGGATCAGCCCCAGCATTTT. Protein: CASSRQDQPQHF.

The rearrangement uses TRBV20-1 and TRBJ2-2, with D perhaps matching TRBD2 (6 bases). V lost 7 bases to trimming and J lost 2 bases, with 17 bases between them. Germline CDR1 is DFQATT and CDR2 is SNEGSKA (reference sequence). This CDR3 is built from 15 residues. CDR3 region: CSVPRPGDNTGELFF. Here the CDR3 DNA reads TGCAGTGTTCCCAGGCCGGGGGACAACACCGGGGAGCTGTTTTTT.

The rearrangement joins TRBV7-2 to TRBJ2-1; the D gene is possibly TRBD2 (6 bases). Trimming pared 0 bases from V and 5 bases from J, leaving 8 bases between. The CDR3 consists of 14 residues. Per the germline V gene, CDR1 is SGHTA and CDR2 is FQGNSA. CDR3 amino acids: CASSLAAGNNEQFF. The CDR3 DNA reads as TGTGCCAGCAGCTTAGCGGCGGGGAACAATGAGCAGTTCTTC.

Details on this clonotype: Possible read error: a much larger clone is one base away. V is TRBV7-2 and J is TRBJ2-3, with D uncertain. Germline CDR1 and CDR2: SGHTA and FQGNSA. The V end lost 4 bases, the J end lost 5 bases, and 10 bases lay between the germline ends. CDR3 size: 13 residues. This CDR3 is CASSSAERDTQYF. The CDR3 coding sequence is TGTGCCAGCAGCTCAGCCGAAAGAGATACGCAGTATTTT.

This clonotype was recorded many times. The chain is built from TRBV27 and TRBJ1-1; 7 bases align to TRBD1. The CDR3 runs to 14 residues. The V segment lost 0 bases and the J segment 3 bases; nucleotides outside the gene matches: 1. CDR1 is MNHEY and CDR2 is SMNVEV in the germline V gene (reference sequence). CDR3 sequence: CASSLSTGYTEAFF. The CDR3 DNA follows: TGTGCCAGCAGTTTATCGACAGGGTACACTGAAGCTTTCTTT.

This clonotype has more than one count but fewer than ten. The rearrangement uses TRBV9 and TRBJ2-1; TRBD1 matches 9 bases. Germline CDR1 reads SGDLS; CDR2 reads YYNGEE. This CDR3 has 17 amino acids. Trimming took 4 bases from V and 5 from J; bases not matched to a gene: 13. CDR3 in DNA: TGTGCCAGCAGCCCACGCCCTAGGACAGGGGAGGACAATGAGCAGTTCTTC. It codes for CASSPRPRTGEDNEQFF.

At least ten counts were recorded for this clonotype. The gene calls are TRBV12-3 or TRBV12-4 and TRBJ2-7; D tentatively reads TRBD1 or TRBD2 (6 bases each). V lost 6 bases, J lost 4 bases, and 16 bases lay in between. The CDR3 is made up of 14 amino acids. The CDR3 DNA follows: TGTGCCAGCAGCGGAGGGGACATCATATACGAGCAGTACTTC. Protein sequence: CASSGGDIIYEQYF.

This clonotype was seen ten or more times. The chain combines TRBV12-3 or TRBV12-4 with TRBJ1-2; 8 bases line up with TRBD1. This CDR3 spans 14 amino acids. Trimming cost V 5 bases and J 4 bases; bases outside gene matches: 6. DNA for the CDR3: TGTGCCAGCAGTCGGACAGGGCAGGCCTATGGCTACACCTTC. The encoded protein is CASSRTGQAYGYTF.

This clonotype was counted at least ten times. The V call is TRBV19, the J call TRBJ2-2; 11 positions match TRBD1. V shed 1 base, J shed 1 base, and the junction held 5 bases outside the gene matches. Germline loops: CDR1 LNHDA, CDR2 SQIVND (reference sequence). CDR3 length equals 18 residues. DNA of the CDR3: TGTGCCAGTAGTATAGGGGACAGGGGGTCCGTGAACACCGGGGAGCTGTTTTTT. It codes for CASSIGDRGSVNTGELFF.

This clonotype was counted ten times or more. This rearrangement joins TRBV28 to TRBJ2-1; D is ambiguous. The CDR3 consists of 14 residues. CDR1 is MDHEN, CDR2 SYDVKM, per germline. The ends were cut back, 2 bases at V and 7 bases at J, with 12 bases in the middle. The CDR3 sequence: CASSLDVGENEQFF. The CDR3, as DNA: TGTGCCAGCAGTTTAGACGTAGGTGAAAATGAGCAGTTCTTC.

This clonotype occurred once. This may be a read error, as it is one base from a much larger clone. The gene calls are TRBV6-1 and TRBJ2-5; 8 bases agree with TRBD2. The germline gives CDR1 MNHNS, CDR2 SASEGT. The trim removed 5 bases at V and 4 bases at J, leaving 9 bases unmatched. The CDR3 is 15 residues long. The CDR3 DNA follows: TGTGCCAGCAGTCATGGGTCCGGGGGGGGAGAGACCCAGTACTTC. It specifies CASSHGSGGGETQYF.

Many counts were recorded for this clonotype. The rearrangement uses TRBV7-3 and TRBJ2-6, with TRBD1 identical over 8 bases. V lost 5 bases, J lost 3 bases, and 18 bases stayed unmatched. The CDR3 sequence is 20 residues long. Germline assignment: CDR1 SGHTA and CDR2 FQGTGA. CDR3 residues: CASSGLQGGIWGGGANVLTF. The CDR3 DNA sequence: TGTGCCAGCAGCGGGCTACAGGGGGGAATATGGGGTGGTGGGGCCAACGTCCTGACTTTC.

This clonotype showed up many times. The rearrangement links TRBV5-5 to TRBJ2-1, with D tentatively TRBD2 (5 bases). Trimming took off 2 bases at V and 3 bases at J, with 12 bases between the two ends. Germline V gene data show CDR1 as SGHKS and CDR2 as YYEKEE (reference sequence). CDR3 length: 15 amino acids. The CDR3 DNA sequence: TGTGCCAGCAGCTTCTCCGGGGTTATCTACAATGAGCAGTTCTTC. Its protein product is CASSFSGVIYNEQFF.

This clonotype was detected many times. The chain is built from TRBV6-5 and TRBJ2-5; D is ambiguous. Germline CDR1 reads MNHEY; CDR2 reads SVGAGI. V was clipped by 2 bases and J by 5 bases, with 12 bases between them. This CDR3 is built from 14 residues. The CDR3 protein is CASSYVSLAETQYF. The CDR3 coding sequence is TGTGCCAGCAGTTACGTCTCTCTGGCTGAGACCCAGTACTTC.

This clonotype was detected ten times or more. The chain combines TRBV7-9 with TRBJ2-3; D is perhaps TRBD1 or TRBD2 (5 bases each). Germline V gene lookup returns CDR1 SEHNR and CDR2 FQNEAQ (reference sequence). The CDR3 covers 16 residues. Between the trimmed V and J ends, which lost 2 bases and 0 bases, there was a span of 12 bases. This CDR3 reads CASSLFVRDSTDTQYF. CDR3 sequence (DNA): TGTGCCAGCAGCTTATTCGTGAGGGACAGCACAGATACGCAGTATTTT.

DNA for the CDR3: TGCAGTGCTACACCCATAACAGGGGGTTGGGACTATGGCTACACCTTC. The encoded protein is CSATPITGGWDYGYTF. The chain joins TRBV20-1 to TRBJ1-2, with 8 bases identical to TRBD1. The CDR3 length is 16 residues. Germline loops: CDR1 DFQATT, CDR2 SNEGSKA (reference sequence). V trimming: 4 bases; J trimming: 3 bases; junction bases outside the gene matches: 13.